This entry lists 25 T cell receptor beta chains sequenced from one sample in a study of metastatic and nonmetastatic thyroid tumors. All patients were treatment-naive before thyroid surgery. From the PCR reads, TCRdb re-called clones with MiXCR. This sample has 45,000 to 55,000 clones; around 23% occur once, and the top ten carry roughly 3%. What was sequenced was blood. All receptors come from a male donor with papillary thyroid cancer or a benign thyroid nodule (not recorded which). Some clones in this sample may be carry-over from other donors' samples.

The CDR3 DNA is TGTGCCAGCAGCTTGGGACTAGCGGGAGGTACCTACGAGCAGTACTTC. This codes for CASSLGLAGGTYEQYF. V gene TRBV11-2 combines with J gene TRBJ2-7; 15 bases align to TRBD2. V shed 3 bases, J shed 2 bases, and the junction held 2 bases outside the gene matches. The CDR3 spans 16 residues. Germline V gene sequence: CDR1 SGHAT, CDR2 FQNNGV.

The sample holds many counts of this clone. The J gene is TRBJ2-1, the V gene TRBV20-1; 10 bases are a match to TRBD2. Germline lookup yields CDR1 DFQATT and CDR2 SNEGSKA (reference sequence). The CDR3 extends over 17 amino acids. CDR3: CSFAGSGRSRGPNEQFF. DNA for the CDR3: TGCAGCTTCGCGGGTAGCGGGAGGTCGAGGGGCCCCAATGAGCAGTTCTTC.

The sample holds a few counts of this clone. Here the CDR3 DNA reads TGCAGTGAAATGGGACCGTCTTCGGTTGAGCAGTACTTC. Protein: CSEMGPSSVEQYF. The chain links TRBV20-1 to TRBJ2-7, with D perhaps given as TRBD1 or TRBD2 (5 bases each). CDR1 and CDR2 from the germline V gene are DFQATT and SNEGSKA (reference sequence). V was clipped by 7 bases and J by 7 bases, with 20 bases between them. The CDR3 consists of 13 residues.

This clone was seen many times. The chain uses TRBV10-2 and TRBJ1-1, with D perhaps TRBD1 (6 bases). Deletions cut 2 bases from V and 11 bases from J, with 18 bases between. The CDR3 is 14 residues long. The germline V gene encodes CDR1 WSHSY and CDR2 SAAADI. CDR3 sequence reads: CASSERGGGRPAFF. The CDR3 DNA is TGCGCCAGCAGTGAGAGGGGAGGGGGGCGACCGGCTTTCTTT.

This clone was counted a few times. The chain is built from TRBV6-2 or TRBV6-3 and TRBJ1-6; D gene unclear. The CDR3 loop spans 13 amino acids. V was trimmed by 6 bases and J by 8 bases, leaving 11 bases between them. CDR1 MNHEY and CDR2 SVGEGT come from the germline V gene. CDR3 sequence reads: CASSEPSDSPLHF. CDR3 coding DNA: TGTGCCAGCAGCGAACCGTCGGATTCACCCCTCCACTTT.

This chain connects TRBV11-2 to TRBJ1-3, with D tentatively TRBD1 (6 bases). The ends were cut back, 6 bases at V and 4 bases at J, with 13 bases in the middle. CDR3 length: 14 residues. Germline V gives CDR1 SGHAT, CDR2 FQNNGV. In DNA form, the CDR3 reads TGTGCCAGCAGGGGGGGCCAAGCCGGAAACACCATATATTTT. Residues: CASRGGQAGNTIYF.

This clone has only a few counts. V gene TRBV6-2 or TRBV6-3 combines with J gene TRBJ2-7, with D unclear. Trimming took off 0 bases at V and 3 bases at J, with 6 bases between the two ends. The V gene's germline CDR1 is MNHEY and CDR2 SVGEGT. The CDR3 has 13 amino acids. The CDR3 is CASSYSIGYEQYF. CDR3 sequence (DNA): TGTGCCAGCAGTTACTCGATCGGCTACGAGCAGTACTTC.

At least ten counts were recorded for this clone. The CDR3 sequence: CASSLGLAGGGETQYF. CDR3 coding DNA: TGTGCCAGCAGCTTAGGACTAGCGGGAGGAGGAGAGACCCAGTACTTC. The chain links TRBV7-3 to TRBJ2-5; TRBD2 matches 14 bases. V was pared by 2 bases and J by 4 bases, with 3 bases of the junction left unmatched. The CDR3 consists of 16 residues. The V gene's germline CDR1 is SGHTA and CDR2 FQGTGA. Supplemented by reference TRBV7-3 and TRBJ2-5, the full variable domain reads GAGVSQTPSNKVTEKGKYVELRCDPISGHTALYWYRQSLGQGPEFLIYFQGTGAADDSGLPNDRFFAVRPEGSVSTLKIQRTERGDSAVYLCASSLGLAGGGETQYFGPGTRLLVL.

This clone was observed many times. The chain employs TRBV11-2 and TRBJ2-5, with D maybe TRBD2 (6 bases). Germline CDR1 and CDR2: SGHAT and FQNNGV. The CDR3 is made up of 15 amino acids. Trimming pared 1 base from V and 1 base from J, leaving 10 bases between. Written as DNA, the CDR3 is TGTGCCAGCAGCTTAGTCCAGGGAGGCCAAGAGACCCAGTACTTC. This translates into CASSLVQGGQETQYF.

This clone was picked up many times. CDR3 in DNA: TGTGCCAGCAGCTCCGTCGGGAACGGTGAGCAGTTCTTC. Its translation: CASSSVGNGEQFF. The chain recombines TRBV7-2 with TRBJ2-1; a possible D gene is TRBD2 (5 bases). The CDR3 has 13 residues. Trimming removed 4 bases from V and 9 bases from J, with 13 bases in between. From germline, CDR1 is SGHTA and CDR2 FQGNSA.

This clone was counted ten times or more. This chain uses TRBV27 with TRBJ2-2, with D possibly TRBD1 on 6 matching bases. The CDR3 length is 15 residues. CDR1 MNHEY and CDR2 SMNVEV come from the germline V gene (reference sequence). The V and J ends lost 3 bases and 4 bases respectively, with 12 bases between them. The CDR3: CASSFWQGRTGELFF. The CDR3 DNA is TGTGCCAGCAGTTTTTGGCAGGGGCGCACCGGGGAGCTGTTTTTT.

This chain links TRBV4-1 with TRBJ2-7; D is unresolved. Trimming stripped 1 base from V and 6 bases from J, with 4 bases between. The CDR3 runs to 11 residues. CDR1 is MGHRA, CDR2 YSYEKL, per germline. CDR3 protein: CASSQASEQYF. CDR3 bases: TGCGCCAGCAGCCAAGCCTCCGAGCAGTACTTC.

This clone qualifies as medium-sized. The V and J genes are TRBV18 and TRBJ2-2, with a tentative D call TRBD2 (5 bases). CDR3 size: 14 residues. Germline V gene sequence: CDR1 KGHSH, CDR2 LQKENI. With 3 bases removed from V and 3 bases from J, the gap between germline ends came to 8 bases. In DNA, the CDR3 is TGTGCCAGCTCACCTACGGGGTACACCGGGGAGCTGTTTTTT. Translating it yields CASSPTGYTGELFF. The full variable domain, rest sourced from reference TRBV18 and TRBJ2-2, is NAGVMQNPRHLVRRRGQEARLRCSPMKGHSHVYWYRQLPEEGLKFMVYLQKENIIDESGMPKERFSAEFPKEGPSILRIQQVVRGDSAAYFCASSPTGYTGELFFGEGSRLTVL.

This clone was counted many times. This CDR3 is CASSLTGSDYGYTF. CDR3 coding DNA: TGTGCCAGCAGCTTGACAGGGTCGGACTATGGCTACACCTTC. The J gene is TRBJ1-2, the V gene TRBV6-1; TRBD1 matches 7 bases. Germline trimming cut 6 bases from V and 3 bases from J; bases unmatched to any gene: 7. Looked up from germline, CDR1 is MNHNS and CDR2 is SASEGT. CDR3 length equals 14 residues.

This clone turned up a few times. The chain joins TRBV6-2 or TRBV6-3 to TRBJ2-3, with 7 bases matching TRBD2. Germline CDR1 and CDR2: MNHEY and SVGEGT. The V gene end was trimmed by 2 bases and the J gene end by 3 bases; junction bases not matched to a gene: 2. This CDR3 spans 14 amino acids. Here the CDR3 DNA reads TGTGCCAGCAGTTACGGGCGGGAGACAGATACGCAGTATTTT. Protein: CASSYGRETDTQYF.

For the CDR3, the DNA is TGCAGTGCTAGGGACGATACGCAGTATTTT. This codes for CSARDDTQYF. J is TRBJ2-3 and V is TRBV20-1; D is unclear. Germline assignment: CDR1 DFQATT and CDR2 SNEGSKA (reference sequence). The V end lost 3 bases, the J end lost 6 bases, and 4 bases lay between the germline ends. CDR3 size: 10 residues.

The chain is built from TRBV19 and TRBJ1-6; D not certain. CDR3 length equals 14 residues. V lost 5 bases and J lost 7, with 12 bases in between. Looked up from germline, CDR1 is LNHDA and CDR2 is SQIVND (reference sequence). CDR3 in DNA: TGTGCCAGTAGTTACTGGGTACGGAATTCACCCCTCCACTTT. Its protein is CASSYWVRNSPLHF.

This clone has a count of ten or more. This sample also contains other DNA sequences that code for the same CDR3. The genes are TRBV5-1 and TRBJ1-1, with D perhaps matching TRBD1 (6 bases). V lost 5 bases and J lost 2, with 13 bases in between. The CDR3 runs to 14 residues. In germline, CDR1 is SGHRS, CDR2 YFSETQ. The CDR3, as DNA: TGCGCCAGCAGTATCGGGACACTTAACACTGAAGCTTTCTTT. Translation gives CASSIGTLNTEAFF.

This clone has a count of ten or more. Other DNA sequences in the sample encode the same CDR3. The gene calls are TRBV5-1 and TRBJ2-2; 8 nucleotides line up with TRBD1. V gave up 6 bases and J gave up 5 bases; unmatched junction bases: 9. Germline CDR1 SGHRS, CDR2 YFSETQ. This CDR3 contains 15 residues. The CDR3 nucleotides are TGCGCCAGCACTCGCGGGACAGGAGTAACCGGGGAGCTGTTTTTT. Protein product: CASTRGTGVTGELFF. Variable domain in full (rest from reference TRBV5-1 and TRBJ2-2): KAGVTQTPRYLIKTRGQQVTLSCSPISGHRSVSWYQQTPGQGLQFLFEYFSETQRNKGNFPGRFSGRQFSNSRSEMNVSTLELGDSALYLCASTRGTGVTGELFFGEGSRLTVL.

This clone was detected many times. The chain has TRBV19 and TRBJ2-3; 11 bases are a match to TRBD2. J lost 6 bases, V lost 3 bases, and 17 bases had no gene match. The germline V gene has CDR1 LNHDA and CDR2 SQIVND (reference sequence). This CDR3 spans 19 amino acids. The DNA for the CDR3 is TGTGCCAGTAGTATCTACGGTGGGGGACTAGCGGTAAACACGGATACGCAGTATTTT. It is translated as CASSIYGGGLAVNTDTQYF.

Relative to its sample, this clone is medium-sized (0.01 to 0.1%). The chain couples TRBV18 to TRBJ1-2; 8 nucleotides line up with TRBD1. CDR1 and CDR2 from the germline V gene are KGHSH and LQKENI. Trimming removed 3 bases from V and 6 bases from J; junction bases left unmatched: 3. The length of the CDR3 is 13 residues. The CDR3 sequence is CASSPDRENGYTF. CDR3 bases: TGTGCCAGCTCACCGGACAGGGAAAATGGCTACACCTTC.

This clone has at least ten counts. The chain joins TRBV28 to TRBJ1-2; D may be TRBD1 (5 bases). This CDR3 contains 15 residues. Germline CDR1 is MDHEN and CDR2 is SYDVKM. V was trimmed by 6 bases and J by 8 bases, leaving 22 bases between them. CDR3 protein: CASSKPLGPQEGYTF. The CDR3 DNA follows: TGTGCCAGCAGCAAACCCCTGGGACCCCAGGAGGGCTACACCTTC.

This clone occurred many times. The chain couples TRBV20-1 to TRBJ2-1; TRBD2 matches 13 bases. CDR3 length: 18 residues. The germline V gene encodes CDR1 DFQATT and CDR2 SNEGSKA (reference sequence). Trimming took 4 bases from V and 0 from J; bases not matched to a gene: 9. The DNA for the CDR3 is TGCAGTGCTAAGGGCACCGGGACTAGCGGGGTCTCCTACAATGAGCAGTTCTTC. Protein: CSAKGTGTSGVSYNEQFF.

This clone was detected many times. Here the CDR3 reads CSARDPRAISGGAYEQYF. CDR3 DNA: TGCAGTGCTAGAGATCCACGGGCCATCAGCGGAGGGGCCTACGAGCAGTACTTC. The chain joins TRBV20-1 to TRBJ2-7, with D perhaps TRBD2 (6 bases). The germline V gene has CDR1 DFQATT and CDR2 SNEGSKA (reference sequence). V lost 0 bases to trimming and J lost 2 bases, with 23 bases between them. The CDR3 sequence is 18 residues long.

This clone was picked up many times. The J gene is TRBJ1-2, the V gene TRBV19; D remains ambiguous. The CDR3 extends over 14 amino acids. Per germline, CDR1 LNHDA and CDR2 SQIVND (reference sequence). V lost 5 bases and J lost 0, with 10 bases in between. The CDR3 DNA follows: TGTGCCAGTAGTTCTCTCGGATCTAACTATGGCTACACCTTC. Encoded protein: CASSSLGSNYGYTF.